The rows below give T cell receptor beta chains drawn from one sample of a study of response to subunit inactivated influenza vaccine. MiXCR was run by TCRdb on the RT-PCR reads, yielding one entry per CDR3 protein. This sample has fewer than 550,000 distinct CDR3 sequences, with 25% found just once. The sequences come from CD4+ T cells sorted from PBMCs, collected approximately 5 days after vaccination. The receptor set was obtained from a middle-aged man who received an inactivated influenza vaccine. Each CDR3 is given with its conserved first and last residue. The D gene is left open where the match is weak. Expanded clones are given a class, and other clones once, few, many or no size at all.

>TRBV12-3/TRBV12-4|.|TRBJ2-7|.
TGTGCCAGCAGTTTGAAGGAGGGAGATGGGGAGCAGTACTTC
CASSLKEGDGEQYF
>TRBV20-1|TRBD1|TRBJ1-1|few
TGCAGTGCTAGAGATACTGGGACAGGGGGCCGGGGGACTGAAGCTTTCTTT
CSARDTGTGGRGTEAFF
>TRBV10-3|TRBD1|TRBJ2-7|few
TGTGCCATCAGTGAAACCCCAGGGGGTTGGCACGAGCAGTACTTC
CAISETPGGWHEQYF
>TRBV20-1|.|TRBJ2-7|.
TGCAGTGCTAGGTGGTCCCCTAGGGCCCACGAGCAGTACTTC
CSARWSPRAHEQYF
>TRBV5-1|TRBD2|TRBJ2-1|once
TGCGCCAGCAGTCGACCGGGACTAGTCTACAATGAGCAGTTCTTC
CASSRPGLVYNEQFF
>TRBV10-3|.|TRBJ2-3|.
TGTGCCATCAGGGGGCCAGATACGCAGTATTTT
CAIRGPDTQYF
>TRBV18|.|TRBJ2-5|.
TGTGCCAGCTCACCACCGATGCCGACCCAAGAGACCCAGTACTTC
CASSPPMPTQETQYF
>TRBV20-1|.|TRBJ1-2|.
TGCAGTGCTAGAGGAGGTGGAAAGGGCTACGGCTACACCTTC
CSARGGGKGYGYTF
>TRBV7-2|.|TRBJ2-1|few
TGTGCCAGCAGCCGGACCGCACAAGGGTCCTACAATGAGCAGTTCTTC
CASSRTAQGSYNEQFF
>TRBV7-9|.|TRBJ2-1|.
TGTGCCAGCAGCATAACGAAGCGGGTCGGTTCCTACAATGAGCAGTTCTTC
CASSITKRVGSYNEQFF
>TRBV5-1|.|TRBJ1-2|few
TGCGCCAGCAGCTTGGTAAAGGGGGAGTTTAACTATGGCTACACCTTC
CASSLVKGEFNYGYTF
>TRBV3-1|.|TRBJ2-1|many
TGTGCCAGCAGCCAAGGTCAAGCAGCTGAGCAGTTCTTC
CASSQGQAAEQFF
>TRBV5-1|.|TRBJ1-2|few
TGCGCCAGCAGCTTGAACAGGCAGGACAGAGCTAACTATGGCTACACCTTC
CASSLNRQDRANYGYTF
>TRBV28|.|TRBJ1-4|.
TGTGCCAGCAGTTTAGGCGGAGGAACTAATGAAAAACTGTTTTTT
CASSLGGGTNEKLFF